Ten or more counts support the clone carrying this TCR beta chain. Its target is unknown. The V end lost 1 base, the J end lost 4 bases, and 10 bases lay between the germline ends. CDR3 length equals 14 residues. CDR1 is SGHTA, CDR2 FQGNSA, per germline. As to time point: sample taken at primary tumor resection. Each TCR cDNA molecule bore a unique molecular identifier. TCRdb re-analysed the 5' RACE reads in MiXCR, keeping a single row per CDR3 protein. Of about 9,900 distinct CDR3 sequences listed, about 6.5% are singletons. The sample originates from a study of spatial heterogeneity in lung cancer. Across the study: Correlation of TCR transcript counts in tumor regions with a T cell module score from matched bulk RNA-seq was strong. Combinations of a unique TCR and a UMI were tallied in raw reads, and on average each appeared more than ten times.

Findings of the study overall: Higher tumor mutation counts went along with higher counts of expanded intratumoral alpha and beta TCRs.

The sample consisted of lung tumor tissue, taken at surgery. The clonotype was recovered from a female donor with early-stage non-small cell lung cancer. The chain employs TRBV7-2 and TRBJ1-2, with D hard to call. The DNA for the CDR3 is TGTGCCAGCAGCTTAGGGACGGAACCCTATGGCTACACCTTC. Its protein is CASSLGTEPYGYTF.